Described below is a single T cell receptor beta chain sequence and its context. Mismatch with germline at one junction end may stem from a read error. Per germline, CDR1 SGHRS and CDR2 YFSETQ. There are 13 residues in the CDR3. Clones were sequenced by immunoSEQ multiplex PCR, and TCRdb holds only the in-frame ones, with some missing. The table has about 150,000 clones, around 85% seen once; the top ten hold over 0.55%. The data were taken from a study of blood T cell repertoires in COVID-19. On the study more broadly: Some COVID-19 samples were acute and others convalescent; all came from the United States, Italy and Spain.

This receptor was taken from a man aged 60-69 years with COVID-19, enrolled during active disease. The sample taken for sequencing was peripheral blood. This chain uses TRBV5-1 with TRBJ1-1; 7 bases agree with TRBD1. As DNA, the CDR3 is TGCGCCAGCAGCATACAGGGGAACGCTGAAGCTTTCTTT. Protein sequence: CASSIQGNAEAFF. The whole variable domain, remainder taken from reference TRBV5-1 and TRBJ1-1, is KAGVTQTPRYLIKTRGQQVTLSCSPISGHRSVSWYQQTPGQGLQFLFEYFSETQRNKGNFPGRFSGRQFSNSRSEMNVSTLELGDSALYLCASSIQGNAEAFFGQGTRLTVV.